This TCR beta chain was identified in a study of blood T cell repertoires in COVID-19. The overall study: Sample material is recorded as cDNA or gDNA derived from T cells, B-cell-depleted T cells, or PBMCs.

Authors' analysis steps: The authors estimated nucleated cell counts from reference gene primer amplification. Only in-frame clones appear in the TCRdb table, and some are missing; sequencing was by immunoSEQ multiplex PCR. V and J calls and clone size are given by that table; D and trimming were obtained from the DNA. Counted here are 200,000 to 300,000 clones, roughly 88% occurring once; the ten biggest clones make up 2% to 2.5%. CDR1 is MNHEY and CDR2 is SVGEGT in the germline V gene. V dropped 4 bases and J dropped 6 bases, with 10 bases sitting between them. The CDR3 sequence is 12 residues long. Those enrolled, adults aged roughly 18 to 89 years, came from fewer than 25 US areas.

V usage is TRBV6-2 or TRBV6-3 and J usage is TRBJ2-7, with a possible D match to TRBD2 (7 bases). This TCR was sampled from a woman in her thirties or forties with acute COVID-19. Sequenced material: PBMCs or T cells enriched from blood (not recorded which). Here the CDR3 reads CASSWGGAEQYF. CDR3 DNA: TGTGCCAGCAGTTGGGGGGGGGCCGAGCAGTACTTC.